This TCR beta chain was recorded in a study of blood T cell repertoires in COVID-19. Study overall: Sites in the United States, Italy and Spain provided acute and convalescent COVID-19 samples.

Data came from immunoSEQ multiplex PCR; TCRdb stores just in-frame clones and leaves some out. The repertoire holds 400,000 to 450,000 clones, with around nine tenths as singletons. Unmatched junction bases numbered 4, after V lost 0 bases and J lost 4 bases. Germline CDR1 SEHNR, CDR2 FQNEAQ (reference sequence). The CDR3 runs to 16 residues. This rearrangement joins TRBV7-9 to TRBJ2-4; 9 positions agree with TRBD2. Sequencing was carried out using peripheral blood. The TCR sequence derives from a man aged 18 to 30 with COVID-19, enrolled during active disease. The CDR3 DNA reads TGTGCCAGCAGCTTAGCTGGCGGGAGGGGTAAAAACATTCAGTACTTC. This translates into CASSLAGGRGKNIQYF.